The 30 T cell receptor beta chains below were found in one sample sequenced in a study of OX40 agonist ivuxolimab in advanced cancers. Some clones are missing from TCRdb's copy, which holds only in-frame ones; the method was immunoSEQ multiplex PCR. The data contain over 45,000 clones, about 85% of them singletons. Sequencing used CD4+ or CD8+ T cells sorted from blood, obtained in a trial of the OX40 agonist ivuxolimab. These receptors originate from an adult with an advanced solid tumor such as melanoma, head and neck, liver or kidney cancer.

The chain couples TRBV5-5 to TRBJ1-6, with D unresolved. CDR1 SGHKS and CDR2 YYEKEE come from the germline V gene (reference sequence). This CDR3 is 15 amino acids long. V lost 1 base and J 0 bases, leaving 5 bases between the germline ends. CDR3 bases: TGTGCCAGCAGCTTGCGGGACTCCTATAATTCACCCCTCCACTTT. Its protein is CASSLRDSYNSPLHF.

The V call is TRBV5-1, the J call TRBJ1-4; a possible D gene is TRBD1 (5 bases). Trimming removed 3 bases from V and 14 bases from J, with 17 bases in between. The V gene's germline CDR1 is SGHRS and CDR2 YFSETQ. The CDR3 runs to 13 residues. CDR3 coding DNA: TGCGCCAGCAGCTCCCTAGGGGACGGACGCCTGTTTTTT. Amino acids: CASSSLGDGRLFF.

The chain is built from TRBV28 and TRBJ1-2, with a possible D match to TRBD1 (5 bases). In germline, CDR1 is MDHEN, CDR2 SYDVKM. The V end was cut by 9 bases, the J end by 5 bases, with 19 bases between. The CDR3 spans 14 residues. CDR3 protein: CASSPGAGEYGYTF. As DNA, the CDR3 is TGTGCCAGTTCCCCCGGGGCGGGGGAGTATGGCTACACCTTC.

This sequence joins TRBV6-5 and TRBJ2-7; D remains unclear. The V end lost 4 bases, the J end lost 2 bases, and 12 bases lay between the germline ends. The CDR3 contains 14 residues. Germline V gene sequence: CDR1 MNHEY, CDR2 SVGAGI. The CDR3 coding sequence is TGTGCCAGCAGTTCCCACTACACGGCCTACGAGCAGTACTTC. This encodes CASSSHYTAYEQYF.

The rearrangement uses TRBV28 and TRBJ1-5; D call uncertain. This CDR3 is 13 amino acids long. CDR1 is MDHEN and CDR2 is SYDVKM in the germline V gene. V lost 5 bases and J lost 9, with 14 bases in between. In DNA, the CDR3 is TGTGCCAGCAGTCGAGGGTCTGTTTGGCCCCAGCATTTT. Translating gives CASSRGSVWPQHF.

The CDR3 sequence is CAWNPGQMNTEAFF. CDR3 bases: TGTGCCTGGAATCCGGGACAGATGAACACTGAAGCTTTCTTT. The J gene is TRBJ1-1, the V gene TRBV30; the match to TRBD1 covers 7 bases. Germline V gene data show CDR1 as GTSNPN and CDR2 as SVGIG (reference sequence). V gave up 4 bases and J gave up 0 bases; unmatched junction bases: 5. This CDR3 comprises 14 residues.

The rearrangement uses TRBV27 and TRBJ1-6; 10 bases map to TRBD1. The CDR3 spans 14 residues. Germline values: CDR1 MNHEY, CDR2 SMNVEV (reference sequence). V was clipped by 7 bases and J by 7 bases; unmatched bases: 4. CDR3 sequence (DNA): TGTGCCAGCACCCCGGGACAGGGGAATTCACCCCTCCACTTT. It translates to CASTPGQGNSPLHF.

This clone appeared a single time. The chain is built from TRBV28 and TRBJ1-5; perhaps TRBD1 as D (5 bases). V was shortened by 5 bases and J by 0 bases, with 14 bases between the two germline ends. Germline-derived CDR1 and CDR2 are MDHEN and SYDVKM. The CDR3 consists of 16 residues. This CDR3 is CASSPGTVHSNQPQHF. The CDR3 region has the DNA TGTGCCAGCAGTCCGGGGACGGTTCATAGCAATCAGCCCCAGCATTTT.

Regarding this clone: A read error may account for a junction end that differs from germline. The chain employs TRBV6-4 and TRBJ2-3, with D perhaps matching TRBD1 (6 bases). CDR1 is MRHNA and CDR2 is SNTAGT in the germline V gene. The CDR3 contains 14 residues. The DNA for the CDR3 is TGTGCCATCAGTGTCGGCAGGGGCGGGGATACGCAGTATTTT. This gives the protein CAISVGRGGDTQYF.

This rearrangement joins TRBV11-2 to TRBJ2-1; 9 nucleotides match TRBD2. The CDR3 sequence is 19 residues long. V lost 6 bases and J lost 8; bases outside the gene matches: 23. Germline assignment: CDR1 SGHAT and CDR2 FQNNGV. The DNA of the CDR3 is TGTGCCAGCAGTCCAAGGTTCGGGGCTAGCGGGATGAGGATGGATGAGCAGTTCTTC. This translates into CASSPRFGASGMRMDEQFF.

V gene TRBV7-9 combines with J gene TRBJ1-4, with D possibly matching TRBD1 (5 bases). Trimming removed 4 bases from V and 8 bases from J, with 17 bases in between. The CDR3 consists of 15 residues. Germline CDR1 reads SEHNR; CDR2 reads FQNEAQ (reference sequence). The CDR3 region is CASSSNRAGREKLFF. The CDR3 DNA follows: TGTGCCAGCAGCTCCAACCGGGCAGGGCGAGAAAAACTGTTTTTT. The full variable domain, rest sourced from reference TRBV7-9 and TRBJ1-4, is DTGVSQNPRHKITKRGQNVTFRCDPISEHNRLYWYRQTLGQGPEFLTYFQNEAQLEKSRLLSDRFSAERPKGSFSTLEIQRTEQGDSAMYLCASSSNRAGREKLFFGSGTQLSVL.

The CDR3 bases are TGTGCCAGCAGCTTAGTGGATCGGTACGAGCAGTACTTC. It translates to CASSLVDRYEQYF. The chain joins TRBV7-9 to TRBJ2-7; no reliable D call. Looked up from germline, CDR1 is SEHNR and CDR2 is FQNEAQ (reference sequence). V lost 1 base and J lost 4, with 8 bases in between. This CDR3 comprises 13 residues.

The V call is TRBV25-1, the J call TRBJ2-7; 8 nucleotides align to TRBD1. CDR1 is MGHDK and CDR2 is SYGVNS in the germline V gene. V was clipped by 7 bases and J by 3 bases; unmatched bases: 11. The CDR3 is 15 amino acids. CDR3 bases: TGTGCCAGCACCTTTAGGGCAGGGGGCGACTACGAGCAGTACTTC. It yields the protein CASTFRAGGDYEQYF.

The chain recombines TRBV6-6 with TRBJ1-1; D possibly corresponds to TRBD1 (5 bases). Trimming took off 2 bases at V and 8 bases at J, with 12 bases between the two ends. CDR1 and CDR2 from the germline V gene are MNHNY and SVGAGI (reference sequence). The CDR3 has 13 amino acids. CDR3 nucleotide sequence: TGTGCCAGCAGTTACCAGGGAGAGGGAGAAGCTTTCTTT. Translation: CASSYQGEGEAFF.

The J gene is TRBJ2-7, the V gene TRBV2; D call uncertain. Trimming cost V 1 base and J 3 bases, with 7 bases left between them. There are 13 residues in the CDR3. Per the germline V gene, CDR1 is SNHLY and CDR2 is FYNNEI. The CDR3 protein is CASSEDYYYEQYF. The CDR3 DNA sequence: TGTGCCAGCAGTGAAGATTACTACTACGAGCAGTACTTC.

This clone was detected a few times. This chain joins TRBV2 and TRBJ2-7, with 8 bases identical to TRBD1. Per the germline V gene, CDR1 is SNHLY and CDR2 is FYNNEI. The CDR3 sequence is 13 residues long. Germline trimming cut 6 bases from V and 0 bases from J; bases unmatched to any gene: 1. The DNA for the CDR3 is TGTGCCAGCAGGGACAGGGCCTCCTACGAGCAGTACTTC. Its protein is CASRDRASYEQYF.

CDR3 DNA: TGTGCCAGCAGCCGAGGACAGGGGGTATGGCAAGAGACCCAGTACTTC. This gives the protein CASSRGQGVWQETQYF. The chain employs TRBV7-9 and TRBJ2-5, with 10 bases that match TRBD1. The germline CDR1 and CDR2 sequences are SEHNR and FQNEAQ (reference sequence). V shed 5 bases, J shed 2 bases, and the junction held 8 bases outside the gene matches. The length of the CDR3 is 16 residues. The full variable domain, completed using reference TRBV7-9 and TRBJ2-5, is DTGVSQNPRHKITKRGQNVTFRCDPISEHNRLYWYRQTLGQGPEFLTYFQNEAQLEKSRLLSDRFSAERPKGSFSTLEIQRTEQGDSAMYLCASSRGQGVWQETQYFGPGTRLLVL.

This chain joins TRBV29-1 and TRBJ2-5, with TRBD2 identical over 8 bases. There are 14 residues in the CDR3. Germline assignment: CDR1 SQVTM and CDR2 ANQGSEA. The trim removed 7 bases at V and 5 bases at J, leaving 12 bases unmatched. Here the CDR3 reads CSAIRGGAQETQYF. The CDR3 DNA sequence: TGCAGCGCCATACGGGGGGGGGCGCAGGAGACCCAGTACTTC.

The chain has TRBV29-1 and TRBJ2-7; 8 nucleotides align to TRBD1. V gave up 2 bases and J gave up 2 bases; unmatched junction bases: 11. Germline CDR1 reads SQVTM; CDR2 reads ANQGSEA. The CDR3 covers 16 residues. The CDR3 here is CSVEPIDRGLTYEQYF. In nucleotides, the CDR3 is TGCAGCGTTGAACCTATAGACAGGGGCTTAACCTACGAGCAGTACTTC.

This sequence joins TRBV19 and TRBJ2-1, with TRBD2 identical over 15 bases. CDR1 is LNHDA and CDR2 is SQIVND in the germline V gene (reference sequence). The CDR3 totals 17 residues. With V trimmed by 8 bases and J by 4 bases, 9 bases remained unmatched. As DNA, the CDR3 is TGTGCCAGTTCCCCGGGGGGACTAGCGGGAGGTTACAATGAGCAGTTCTTC. Translation gives CASSPGGLAGGYNEQFF.

V is TRBV9 and J is TRBJ2-5, with 7 positions matching TRBD2. Trimming at V came to 4 bases and at J to 1 base, leaving 7 bases not matched to a gene. This CDR3 comprises 15 residues. Germline loops: CDR1 SGDLS, CDR2 YYNGEE. CDR3 sequence (DNA): TGTGCCAGCAGCCCAGGGCGACTAGCCCAAGAGACCCAGTACTTC. Translated: CASSPGRLAQETQYF. The whole variable domain, remainder taken from reference TRBV9 and TRBJ2-5, is DSGVTQTPKHLITATGQRVTLRCSPRSGDLSVYWYQQSLDQGLQFLIQYYNGEERAKGNILERFSAQQFPDLHSELNLSSLELGDSALYFCASSPGRLAQETQYFGPGTRLLVL.

This clone showed up just once. The rearrangement links TRBV27 to TRBJ2-3; a possible D gene is TRBD1 (6 bases). This CDR3 has 15 amino acids. CDR1 MNHEY and CDR2 SMNVEV come from the germline V gene (reference sequence). With 0 bases removed from V and 2 bases from J, the gap between germline ends came to 9 bases. The CDR3 here is CASSLSGTNTDTQYF. Here the CDR3 DNA reads TGTGCCAGCAGTTTATCCGGGACAAACACAGATACGCAGTATTTT.

This clone has a handful of counts. The chain uses TRBV7-2 and TRBJ2-7; D is possibly TRBD1 (5 bases). Between the trimmed V and J ends, which lost 2 bases and 2 bases, there was a span of 10 bases. CDR1 and CDR2 (germline): SGHTA, FQGNSA. This CDR3 has 14 amino acids. CDR3 sequence: CASSLIGAAYEQYF. The CDR3 nucleotides read TGTGCCAGCAGCTTAATAGGGGCGGCCTACGAGCAGTACTTC.

V is TRBV2 and J is TRBJ1-4; perhaps TRBD1 as D (5 bases). This CDR3 has 16 residues. Trimming pared 6 bases from V and 8 bases from J, leaving 22 bases between. Germline loops: CDR1 SNHLY, CDR2 FYNNEI. CDR3 bases: TGTGCCAGCAGGGATTGGGGTAGGGGCTTTGAGGAAAAACTGTTTTTT. Amino acid sequence: CASRDWGRGFEEKLFF.

Note on this clone: At one end, the junction sequence differs from germline, possibly due to a read error. Other DNA sequences in this specimen translate into the identical CDR3. This chain joins TRBV7-3 and TRBJ2-1; 7 nucleotides line up with TRBD2. Per the germline V gene, CDR1 is SGHTA and CDR2 is FQGTGA. The CDR3 covers 16 residues. The CDR3 bases are TGCGCCAGCAGCCCAAACGCTAGCGGCTCCTACAATGAGCAGTTCTTC. It specifies CASSPNASGSYNEQFF. The full variable domain, its missing parts supplied by reference TRBV7-3 and TRBJ2-1, is GAGVSQTPSNKVTEKGKYVELRCDPISGHTALYWYRQSLGQGPEFLIYFQGTGAADDSGLPNDRFFAVRPEGSVSTLKIQRTERGDSAVYLCASSPNASGSYNEQFFGPGTRLTVL.

This chain uses TRBV29-1 with TRBJ2-3, with D tentatively TRBD1 (7 bases). The CDR3 consists of 13 residues. V was trimmed by 5 bases and J by 5 bases, leaving 14 bases between them. Germline V CDR1 and CDR2: SQVTM, ANQGSEA. CDR3 DNA sequence: TGCAGCGTTCCCAGACAGGGAGGAGATACGCAGTATTTT. It encodes CSVPRQGGDTQYF.

This chain links TRBV28 with TRBJ1-2, with TRBD1 identical over 8 bases. Germline CDR1 reads MDHEN; CDR2 reads SYDVKM. The CDR3 runs 14 residues. Germline trimming cut 5 bases from V and 2 bases from J; bases unmatched to any gene: 4. CDR3 amino acids: CASSQGAWNYGYTF. CDR3 DNA: TGTGCCAGCAGTCAGGGGGCTTGGAACTATGGCTACACCTTC.

The chain recombines TRBV7-8 with TRBJ1-1; D unclear. Germline V gene data show CDR1 as SGHVS and CDR2 as FQNEAQ. Trimming took 5 bases from V and 0 from J, leaving 10 bases between them. This CDR3 has 14 amino acids. DNA of the CDR3: TGTGCCAGCAGCCCTCGGACGGTGAACACTGAAGCTTTCTTT. Its translation: CASSPRTVNTEAFF.

The chain employs TRBV5-1 and TRBJ2-1; D is possibly TRBD1 or TRBD2 (5 bases each). There are 16 residues in the CDR3. Germline V lookup: CDR1 SGHRS, CDR2 YFSETQ. Trimming shortened V by 4 bases and J by 8 bases, and 22 bases separated the two germline ends. The CDR3 DNA reads as TGCGCCAGCAGCAAGGGGACGGGGTCCCGGGTGGATGAGCAGTTCTTC. Encoded protein: CASSKGTGSRVDEQFF.

As for this clone: This sample includes further DNA sequences coding for the same CDR3. V is TRBV6-5 and J is TRBJ2-3; 10 bases align to TRBD2. This CDR3 has 15 amino acids. The germline V gene has CDR1 MNHEY and CDR2 SVGAGI. The J segment lost 1 base and the V segment lost 6 bases, leaving 4 bases of the junction unmatched. CDR3 nucleotide sequence: TGTGCCAGCAGAAGCGGACTAGCGGGCACAGATACGCAGTATTTT. It encodes CASRSGLAGTDTQYF.